This T cell receptor beta chain was recorded in a study of T cell changes during pregnancy in multiple sclerosis. Trimming took 3 bases from V and 2 from J, leaving 8 bases between them. This CDR3 has 13 amino acids. The V gene's germline CDR1 is LNHDA and CDR2 SQIVND (reference sequence). Sequencing was performed with immunoSEQ multiplex PCR; in TCRdb, only in-frame clones are kept and a portion is missing. The table has 85,000 to 130,000 clones, around 93% seen once. The origin of this receptor is a female donor with multiple sclerosis, enrolled in a pregnancy study. Sequences were derived from peripheral blood, sampled after pregnancy. The V call is TRBV19, the J call TRBJ2-7; D gene ambiguous. CDR3 loop: CASSIRVAYEQYF. CDR3 DNA sequence: TGTGCCAGTAGTATCCGGGTGGCCTACGAGCAGTACTTC.